Sequencing of this TCR beta chain was carried out in a study of blood T cell repertoires in COVID-19. Study details: The analysed material was cDNA or gDNA that came from T cells, B-cell-depleted T cells, or PBMCs.

Clones were read by immunoSEQ multiplex PCR, and TCRdb kept only the in-frame ones, dropping some. The sample carries about 48,000 clones, 87% recorded once. CDR1 is SGDLS and CDR2 is YYNGEE in the germline V gene. This CDR3 spans 18 amino acids. The V end was cut by 2 bases, the J end by 5 bases, with 23 bases between. The sequencing input was peripheral blood. The clonotype comes from a human donor in a cohort sampled during active COVID-19. The gene calls are TRBV9 and TRBJ2-1, with a weak D call TRBD1 (7 bases). CDR3 sequence (DNA): TGTGCCAGCAGCGTCGCCCAGGGGGGCACTTTCGAGGACAATGAGCAGTTCTTC. Its protein product is CASSVAQGGTFEDNEQFF.